This T cell receptor beta chain comes out of a study of identical twins. Findings of the study overall: Sharing of beta out-of-frame sequences by twins showed a weaker excess.

As concerns this clonotype: What it binds is not known.

cDNA carried unique molecular identifiers, and a universal primer site was added by template switching. TCRdb re-analysed the 5' RACE reads in MiXCR, keeping a single row per CDR3 protein. The sample has about 810,000 distinct CDR3 sequences; 9% to 15% are singletons. These data also featured in a second study, about yellow fever vaccine responses in identical twins.

Specimen: PBMCs. The clonotype comes from a woman in her late teens or twenties in good health.

The CDR3 DNA reads TGTGCCAGCAGTATGCGGGGGGGCGGAGATACGCAGTATTTT. Translation: CASSMRGGGDTQYF. The chain is built from TRBV28 and TRBJ2-3; the match to TRBD2 covers 9 bases. The trim removed 5 bases at V and 5 bases at J, leaving 5 bases unmatched. This CDR3 has 14 residues. Germline V gene data show CDR1 as MDHEN and CDR2 as SYDVKM.